This passage covers 13 T cell receptor beta chains from one sample sequenced in a study of OX40 agonist ivuxolimab in advanced cancers. Sequenced by immunoSEQ multiplex PCR; TCRdb stores in-frame clones only, minus some. The sample yields tens of thousands of clones, 80% to 90% seen once. The material was CD4+ or CD8+ T cells sorted from blood, obtained in a trial of the OX40 agonist ivuxolimab. Receptors were obtained from an adult with an advanced solid tumor such as melanoma, head and neck, liver or kidney cancer.

The V gene is TRBV4-1, the J gene TRBJ2-7; D is unresolved. From germline, CDR1 is MGHRA and CDR2 YSYEKL. The germline V and J ends were trimmed by 2 bases and 4 bases, with 6 bases remaining between them. This CDR3 comprises 12 residues. CDR3 nucleotide sequence: TGCGCCAGCAGCCAACTGGGGTACGAGCAGTACTTC. Its translation is CASSQLGYEQYF.

The chain uses TRBV4-1 and TRBJ1-1, with a weak D call TRBD1 (6 bases). In germline, CDR1 is MGHRA, CDR2 YSYEKL. The CDR3 covers 14 residues. Between the trimmed V and J ends, which lost 3 bases and 8 bases, there was a span of 16 bases. CDR3 region: CASSQLQGTMEAFF. The CDR3 bases are TGCGCCAGCAGCCAGCTGCAGGGGACGATGGAAGCTTTCTTT.

The chain uses TRBV19 and TRBJ1-5; D unclear. Germline V CDR1 and CDR2: LNHDA, SQIVND (reference sequence). Trimming cost V 7 bases and J 2 bases, with 6 bases left between them. CDR3 length: 12 amino acids. This chain's CDR3 is CASMLGNQPQHF. The CDR3 DNA follows: TGTGCCAGTATGCTGGGCAATCAGCCCCAGCATTTT.

V and J are TRBV28 and TRBJ2-7, with TRBD2 matching over 7 bases. Trimming at V came to 6 bases and at J to 0 bases, leaving 5 bases not matched to a gene. Germline lookup yields CDR1 MDHEN and CDR2 SYDVKM. The CDR3 is made up of 14 amino acids. CDR3 DNA sequence: TGTGCCAGCAGCCCCGGACTAGGCTCCTACGAGCAGTACTTC. It specifies CASSPGLGSYEQYF.

V is TRBV27 and J is TRBJ2-7, with D maybe TRBD2 (6 bases). Germline loops: CDR1 MNHEY, CDR2 SMNVEV (reference sequence). There are 14 residues in the CDR3. Trimming removed 6 bases from V and 4 bases from J, with 16 bases in between. The DNA of the CDR3 is TGTGCCAGCAGATCGAACTTAGCGGAATACGAGCAGTACTTC. Translated, it gives CASRSNLAEYEQYF.

The chain links TRBV27 to TRBJ1-5; tentatively, D is TRBD1 (5 bases). Trimming took off 5 bases at V and 6 bases at J, with 11 bases between the two ends. CDR1 MNHEY and CDR2 SMNVEV come from the germline V gene (reference sequence). The CDR3 totals 13 residues. In DNA, the CDR3 is TGTGCCAGCAGTCCATCCGGGGGTCAGCCCCAGCATTTT. Its protein product is CASSPSGGQPQHF.

The V gene is TRBV7-3, the J gene TRBJ2-1; maybe TRBD1 (5 bases). This CDR3 is built from 15 residues. Looked up from germline, CDR1 is SGHTA and CDR2 is FQGTGA. Trimming left V 4 bases short and J 7 bases short, with 17 bases between. CDR3 region: CASSSPQGLLNEQFF. CDR3 nucleotides: TGTGCCAGCAGCTCCCCTCAGGGTTTGTTAAATGAGCAGTTCTTC. The whole variable domain, remainder taken from reference TRBV7-3 and TRBJ2-1, is GAGVSQTPSNKVTEKGKYVELRCDPISGHTALYWYRQSLGQGPEFLIYFQGTGAADDSGLPNDRFFAVRPEGSVSTLKIQRTERGDSAVYLCASSSPQGLLNEQFFGPGTRLTVL.

The chain carries TRBV15 and TRBJ2-1; 10 bases align to TRBD2. In germline, CDR1 is LNHNV, CDR2 YYDKDF (reference sequence). The CDR3 sequence is 15 residues long. V gave up 5 bases and J gave up 8 bases; unmatched junction bases: 9. CDR3 DNA sequence: TGTGCCACCAGCTTCCCTAGCGGGGGTAGGGATGAGCAGTTCTTC. Protein: CATSFPSGGRDEQFF.

V and J are TRBV10-2 and TRBJ1-2, with D perhaps matching TRBD1 (5 bases). V was pared by 2 bases and J by 8 bases, with 12 bases between. The V gene's germline CDR1 is WSHSY and CDR2 SAAADI. The CDR3 has 13 amino acids. The CDR3 loop is CASSENRIRGYTF. CDR3 DNA: TGCGCCAGCAGTGAGAACAGGATCCGGGGCTACACCTTC.

The chain links TRBV11-3 to TRBJ2-5; D may be TRBD2 (6 bases). CDR3 length: 16 amino acids. V was shortened by 4 bases and J by 0 bases, with 15 bases between the two germline ends. The V gene's germline CDR1 is SGHNT and CDR2 YENEEA. The CDR3 sequence: CASSSPGTGDQETQYF. CDR3 coding DNA: TGTGCCAGCAGCTCCCCCGGGACGGGGGACCAAGAGACCCAGTACTTC.

The chain recombines TRBV19 with TRBJ1-5; 7 bases are a match to TRBD1. J was trimmed by 11 bases and V by 1 base; bases with no gene match: 8. The CDR3 sequence is 14 residues long. Germline values: CDR1 LNHDA, CDR2 SQIVND (reference sequence). The DNA for the CDR3 is TGTGCCAGTAGTATAGTTACAGGCCAGGGGGCCCAGCATTTT. Translation: CASSIVTGQGAQHF. The full variable domain, completed using reference TRBV19 and TRBJ1-5, is DGGITQSPKYLFRKEGQNVTLSCEQNLNHDAMYWYRQDPGQGLRLIYYSQIVNDFQKGDIAEGYSVSREKKESFPLTVTSAQKNPTAFYLCASSIVTGQGAQHFGDGTRLSIL.

This clone has only a few counts. The chain combines TRBV4-1 with TRBJ2-1; 9 bases fit TRBD1. V was clipped by 4 bases and J by 6 bases; unmatched bases: 10. From germline, CDR1 is MGHRA and CDR2 YSYEKL. The CDR3 consists of 16 residues. As DNA, the CDR3 is TGCGCCAGCAGCCGCCTGACAGGGGGAAACCCCAATGAGCAGTTCTTC. It codes for CASSRLTGGNPNEQFF.

V and J are TRBV6-6 and TRBJ2-3; D remains unclear. Per germline, CDR1 MNHNY and CDR2 SVGAGI (reference sequence). Between the trimmed V and J ends, which lost 2 bases and 2 bases, there was a span of 8 bases. This CDR3 is built from 14 residues. The DNA of the CDR3 is TGTGCCAGCAGTTACCCTGAGACCACAGATACGCAGTATTTT. Translation: CASSYPETTDTQYF.